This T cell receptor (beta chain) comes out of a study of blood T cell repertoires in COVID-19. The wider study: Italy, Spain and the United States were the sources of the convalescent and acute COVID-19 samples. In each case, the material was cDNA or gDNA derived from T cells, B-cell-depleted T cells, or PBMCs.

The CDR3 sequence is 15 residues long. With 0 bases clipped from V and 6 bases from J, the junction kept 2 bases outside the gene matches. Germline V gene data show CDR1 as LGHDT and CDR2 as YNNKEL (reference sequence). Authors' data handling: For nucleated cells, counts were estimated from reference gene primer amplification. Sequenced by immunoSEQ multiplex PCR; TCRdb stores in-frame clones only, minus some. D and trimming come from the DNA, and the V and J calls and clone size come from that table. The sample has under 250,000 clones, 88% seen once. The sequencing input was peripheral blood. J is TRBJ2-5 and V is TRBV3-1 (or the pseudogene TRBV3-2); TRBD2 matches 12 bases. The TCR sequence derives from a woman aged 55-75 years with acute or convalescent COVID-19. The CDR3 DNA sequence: TGTGCCAGCAGCCAAGAACTAGCGGGGGGACAGACCCAGTACTTC. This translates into CASSQELAGGQTQYF.